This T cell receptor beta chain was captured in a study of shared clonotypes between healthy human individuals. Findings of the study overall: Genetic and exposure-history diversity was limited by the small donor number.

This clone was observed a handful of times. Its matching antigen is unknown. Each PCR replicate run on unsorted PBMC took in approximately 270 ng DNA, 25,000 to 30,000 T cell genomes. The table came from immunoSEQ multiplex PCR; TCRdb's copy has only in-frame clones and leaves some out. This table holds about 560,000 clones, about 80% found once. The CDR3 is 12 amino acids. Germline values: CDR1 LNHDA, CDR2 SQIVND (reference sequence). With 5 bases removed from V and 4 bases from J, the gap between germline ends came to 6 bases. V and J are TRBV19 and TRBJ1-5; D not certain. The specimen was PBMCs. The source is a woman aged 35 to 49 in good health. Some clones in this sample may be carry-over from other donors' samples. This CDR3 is CASSEGNQPQHF. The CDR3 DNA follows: TGTGCCAGTAGTGAGGGTAATCAGCCCCAGCATTTT.